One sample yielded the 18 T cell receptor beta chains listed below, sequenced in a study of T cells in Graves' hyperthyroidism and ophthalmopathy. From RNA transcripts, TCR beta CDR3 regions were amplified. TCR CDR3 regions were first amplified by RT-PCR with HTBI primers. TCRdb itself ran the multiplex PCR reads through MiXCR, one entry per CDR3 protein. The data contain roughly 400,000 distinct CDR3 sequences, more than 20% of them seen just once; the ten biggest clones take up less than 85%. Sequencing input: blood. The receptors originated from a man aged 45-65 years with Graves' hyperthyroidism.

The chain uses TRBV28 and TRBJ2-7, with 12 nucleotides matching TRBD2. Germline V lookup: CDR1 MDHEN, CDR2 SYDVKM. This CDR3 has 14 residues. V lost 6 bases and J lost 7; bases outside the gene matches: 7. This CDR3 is CASSPSGRAREQYF. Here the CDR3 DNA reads TGTGCCAGCAGCCCTAGCGGGAGGGCTCGGGAGCAGTACTTC.

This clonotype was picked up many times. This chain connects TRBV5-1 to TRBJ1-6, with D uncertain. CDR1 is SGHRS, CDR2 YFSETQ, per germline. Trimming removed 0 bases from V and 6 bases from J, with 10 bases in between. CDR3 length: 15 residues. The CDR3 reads CASSLETISNSPLHF. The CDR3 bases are TGCGCCAGCAGCTTGGAGACGATCTCTAATTCACCCCTCCACTTT.

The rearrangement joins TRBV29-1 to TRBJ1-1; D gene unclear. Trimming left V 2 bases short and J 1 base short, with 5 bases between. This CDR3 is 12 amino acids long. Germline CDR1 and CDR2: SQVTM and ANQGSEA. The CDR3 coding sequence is TGCAGCGTTGAAACAGAGAACACTGAAGCTTTCTTT. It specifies CSVETENTEAFF.

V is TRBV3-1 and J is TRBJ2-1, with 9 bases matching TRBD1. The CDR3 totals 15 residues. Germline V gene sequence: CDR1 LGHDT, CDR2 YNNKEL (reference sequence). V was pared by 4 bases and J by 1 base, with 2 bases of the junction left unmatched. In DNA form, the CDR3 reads TGTGCCAGCAGCCTACAGGGGGCTTCCTACAATGAGCAGTTCTTC. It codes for CASSLQGASYNEQFF.

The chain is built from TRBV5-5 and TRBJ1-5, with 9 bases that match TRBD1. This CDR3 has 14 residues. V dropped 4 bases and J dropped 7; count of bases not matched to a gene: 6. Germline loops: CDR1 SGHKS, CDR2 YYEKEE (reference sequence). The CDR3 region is CASSEQGADQPQHF. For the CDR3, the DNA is TGTGCCAGCAGCGAACAGGGGGCAGACCAGCCCCAGCATTTT.

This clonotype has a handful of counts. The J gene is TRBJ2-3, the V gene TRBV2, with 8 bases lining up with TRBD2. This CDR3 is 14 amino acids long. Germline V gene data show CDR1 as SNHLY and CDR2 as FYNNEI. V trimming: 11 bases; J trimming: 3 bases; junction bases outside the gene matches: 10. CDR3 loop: CAARSSGLTDTQYF. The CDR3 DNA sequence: TGTGCCGCAAGGTCTAGCGGGTTAACAGATACGCAGTATTTT. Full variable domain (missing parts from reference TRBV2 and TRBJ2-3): EPEVTQTPSHQVTQMGQEVILRCVPISNHLYFYWYRQILGQKVEFLVSFYNNEISEKSEIFDDQFSVERPDGSNFTLKIRSTKLEDSAMYFCAARSSGLTDTQYFGPGTRLTVL.

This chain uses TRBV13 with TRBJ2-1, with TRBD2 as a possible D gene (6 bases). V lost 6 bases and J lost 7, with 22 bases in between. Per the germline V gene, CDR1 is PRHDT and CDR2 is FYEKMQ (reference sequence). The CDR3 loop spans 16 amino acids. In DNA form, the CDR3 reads TGTGCCAGCAGATCTTCTCGGGACTCGTACGAGAATGAGCAGTTCTTC. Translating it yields CASRSSRDSYENEQFF. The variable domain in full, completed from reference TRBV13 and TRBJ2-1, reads AAGVIQSPRHLIKEKRETATLKCYPIPRHDTVYWYQQGPGQDPQFLISFYEKMQSDKGSIPDRFSAQQFSDYHSELNMSSLELGDSALYFCASRSSRDSYENEQFFGPGTRLTVL.

CDR3 sequence: CSATGQGNQPQHF. The CDR3 DNA sequence: TGCAGTGCTACAGGACAGGGCAATCAGCCCCAGCATTTT. The chain couples TRBV20-1 to TRBJ1-5, with TRBD1 matching 7 bases. This CDR3 is built from 13 residues. Germline CDR1 DFQATT, CDR2 SNEGSKA (reference sequence). Trimming cost V 4 bases and J 2 bases; bases outside gene matches: 2.

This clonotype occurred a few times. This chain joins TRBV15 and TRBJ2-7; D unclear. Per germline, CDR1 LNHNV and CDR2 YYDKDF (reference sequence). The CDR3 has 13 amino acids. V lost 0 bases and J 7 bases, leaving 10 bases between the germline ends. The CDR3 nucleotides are TGTGCCACCAGCAGAGATGCCCTGGGGGAGCAGTACTTC. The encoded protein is CATSRDALGEQYF.

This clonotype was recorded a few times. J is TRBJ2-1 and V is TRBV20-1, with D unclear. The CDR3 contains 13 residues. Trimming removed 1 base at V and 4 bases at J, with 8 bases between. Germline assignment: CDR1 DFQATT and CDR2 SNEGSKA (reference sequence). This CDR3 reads CSARVTLYNEQFF. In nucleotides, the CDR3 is TGCAGTGCTAGAGTAACCCTGTACAATGAGCAGTTCTTC.

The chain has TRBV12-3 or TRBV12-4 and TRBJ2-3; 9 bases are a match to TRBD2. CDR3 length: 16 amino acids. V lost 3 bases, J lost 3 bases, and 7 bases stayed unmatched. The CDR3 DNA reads TGTGCCAGCAGTTTGTTTGCGGGAGGGAAAACAGATACGCAGTATTTT. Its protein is CASSLFAGGKTDTQYF.

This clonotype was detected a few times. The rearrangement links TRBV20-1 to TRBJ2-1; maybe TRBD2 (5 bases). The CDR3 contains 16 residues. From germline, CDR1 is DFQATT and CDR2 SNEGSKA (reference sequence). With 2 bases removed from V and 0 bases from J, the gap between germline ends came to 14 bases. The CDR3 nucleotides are TGCAGTGCTAGACCCAACCTAGCCGCCTCCTACAATGAGCAGTTCTTC. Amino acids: CSARPNLAASYNEQFF.

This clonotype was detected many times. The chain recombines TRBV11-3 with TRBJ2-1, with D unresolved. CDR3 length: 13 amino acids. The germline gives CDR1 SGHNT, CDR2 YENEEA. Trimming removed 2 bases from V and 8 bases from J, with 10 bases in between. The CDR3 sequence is CASSLTVWDEQFF. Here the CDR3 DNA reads TGTGCCAGCAGCTTAACGGTCTGGGATGAGCAGTTCTTC.

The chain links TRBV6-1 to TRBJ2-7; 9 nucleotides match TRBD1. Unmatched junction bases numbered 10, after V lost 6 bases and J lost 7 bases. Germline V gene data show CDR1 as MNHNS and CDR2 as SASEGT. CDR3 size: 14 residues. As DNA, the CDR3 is TGTGCCAGCAGCCCAATGGGGACAGGGAGTGAGCAGTACTTC. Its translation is CASSPMGTGSEQYF.

CDR3 coding DNA: TGTGCCAGCAGTGAAATGGCGGGAGTGGGCACCGGGGAGCTGTTTTTT. Protein sequence: CASSEMAGVGTGELFF. The V and J genes are TRBV12-3 or TRBV12-4 and TRBJ2-2; 7 bases match TRBD2. The length of the CDR3 is 16 residues. The V and J ends lost 5 bases and 4 bases, in that order; junction bases with no gene match: 10.

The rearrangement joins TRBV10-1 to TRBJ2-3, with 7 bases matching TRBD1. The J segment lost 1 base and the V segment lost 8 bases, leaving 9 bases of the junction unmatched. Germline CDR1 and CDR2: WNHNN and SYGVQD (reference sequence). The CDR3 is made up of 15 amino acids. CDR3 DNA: TGCGCCAGCTCACAGATGACAGGGCGCACAGATACGCAGTATTTT. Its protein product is CASSQMTGRTDTQYF.

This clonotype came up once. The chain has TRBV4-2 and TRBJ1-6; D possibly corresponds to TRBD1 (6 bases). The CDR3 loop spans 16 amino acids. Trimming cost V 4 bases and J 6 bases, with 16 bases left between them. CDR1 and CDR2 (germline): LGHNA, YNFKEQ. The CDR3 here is CASSPSSRQANSPLHF. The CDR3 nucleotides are TGTGCCAGCAGCCCCTCTTCTCGACAGGCTAATTCACCCCTCCACTTT.

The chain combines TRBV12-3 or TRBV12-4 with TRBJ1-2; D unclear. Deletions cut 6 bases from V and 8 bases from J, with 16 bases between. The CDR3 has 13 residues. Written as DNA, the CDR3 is TGTGCCAGCAGGCCACAGAGTCACGGAGGCTACACCTTC. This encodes CASRPQSHGGYTF.